The 4 T cell receptor beta chains reported below all come from one sample, sequenced in a study of memory CD4+ T cells and cytomegalovirus serostatus. TCRdb keeps only in-frame clones here, not all; method: immunoSEQ multiplex PCR. Altogether nearly 60,000 clones are present, 80% to 90% being singletons, with the ten largest covering roughly 1%. The sort gate was single viable CD3+CD4+CD8-CD45RO+ cells for memory CD4+ T cells. Sequencing used memory CD4+ T cells from blood. The receptors come from an adult in good health and CMV-seronegative.

This rearrangement joins TRBV11-3 to TRBJ2-7; D gene uncertain. V was shortened by 0 bases and J by 0 bases, with 9 bases between the two germline ends. The CDR3 is made up of 15 amino acids. In germline, CDR1 is SGHNT, CDR2 YENEEA. For the CDR3, the DNA is TGTGCCAGCAGCTTAGATTCAACGGGCTCCTACGAGCAGTACTTC. This gives the protein CASSLDSTGSYEQYF. The full variable domain, in which reference TRBV11-3 and TRBJ2-7 provide the parts outside the CDR3, is EAGVVQSPRYKIIEKKQPVAFWCNPISGHNTLYWYLQNLGQGPELLIRYENEEAVDDSQLPKDRFSAERLKGVDSTLKIQPAELGDSAVYLCASSLDSTGSYEQYFGPGTRLTVT.

This chain joins TRBV10-3 and TRBJ1-2; TRBD1 matches at 8 bases. J gave up 4 bases and V 6 bases, and 13 bases lay outside the gene matches. Per germline, CDR1 ENHRY and CDR2 SYGVKD. CDR3 size: 16 residues. The CDR3 here is CAIRQQGGGRVYGYTF. CDR3 bases: TGTGCCATCAGACAACAGGGGGGGGGCCGAGTCTATGGCTACACCTTC.

This sequence joins TRBV5-1 and TRBJ2-7; no reliable D call. CDR1 and CDR2 from the germline V gene are SGHRS and YFSETQ. The V end was cut by 3 bases, the J end by 5 bases, with 15 bases between. The CDR3 length is 14 residues. This CDR3 is CASSSSFDQDEQYF. In nucleotides, the CDR3 is TGCGCCAGCAGCTCGTCTTTCGACCAGGACGAGCAGTACTTC.

V is TRBV12-5 and J is TRBJ2-1; TRBD2 aligns across 13 bases. Trimming cost V 5 bases and J 5 bases; bases outside gene matches: 9. The CDR3 consists of 17 residues. Germline V gene lookup returns CDR1 LGHNT and CDR2 FRNRAP. Here the CDR3 reads CASGPGTSGKGNNEQFF. CDR3 DNA: TGTGCTAGTGGTCCGGGGACTAGCGGGAAGGGAAACAATGAGCAGTTCTTC.